This TCR beta chain was identified in a study of regulatory T cells in long-lasting Graves disease. Study-level points and caveats: Graves' patients with persistent disease showed TCR diversity lower than patients newly diagnosed.

Time point noted: persistent/refractory GD, antithyroid drugs over 5 years with positive TRAb. With RNA extracted from PBMCs as input, the TCR library was made. Nine milliliters of peripheral blood went into EDTA tubes. The V end lost 8 bases, the J end lost 8 bases, and 13 bases lay between the germline ends. The CDR3 contains 13 residues. From germline, CDR1 is SNHLY and CDR2 FYNNEI. The TCR beta library used iRepertoire HTBI primers with Arm-PCR amplification of CDR3. TCRdb re-called the multiplex PCR reads with MiXCR, one entry per CDR3 protein. The table includes around 400,000 distinct CDR3 sequences, 23% detected once. This clonotype came up many times. Its antigen is as yet unknown.

This receptor was taken from a middle-aged woman with Graves disease. This specimen consisted of peripheral blood mononuclear cells (PBMCs), obtained when the disease was refractory, from a patient treated with antithyroid drugs. The chain couples TRBV2 to TRBJ1-6; D ambiguous. The CDR3: CASGSQADSPLHF. Here the CDR3 DNA reads TGTGCCAGCGGTTCTCAGGCCGATTCACCCCTCCACTTT.